The 20 T cell receptor beta chains given below trace back to one sample, sequenced in a study of T cells in Graves' hyperthyroidism and ophthalmopathy. Amplification targeted TCR beta CDR3 regions from RNA transcripts. The primer set for the first-round RT-PCR of the TCR CDR3 was HTBI. TCRdb reprocessed the multiplex PCR reads via MiXCR and lists one record per CDR3 protein. The table has 450,000 to 600,000 distinct CDR3 sequences, just under 20% seen once. The sequenced sample consisted of blood. The receptors originated from a man aged 35 to 55 with Graves' ophthalmopathy.

Ten or more counts support this clonotype. The V gene is TRBV11-1, the J gene TRBJ2-1; 7 nucleotides match TRBD2. This CDR3 has 15 amino acids. J lost 6 bases, V lost 8 bases, and 13 bases had no gene match. Germline V gives CDR1 SGHAT, CDR2 FQDESV (reference sequence). The DNA of the CDR3 is TGTGCCAGCGGGGGTGCGGGAGCGGGACTCAATGAGCAGTTCTTC. Encoded protein: CASGGAGAGLNEQFF.

This clonotype was seen more than once but under ten times. V gene TRBV6-1 combines with J gene TRBJ2-1; D gene uncertain. There are 12 residues in the CDR3. From germline, CDR1 is MNHNS and CDR2 SASEGT. V was trimmed by 7 bases and J by 1 base, leaving 5 bases between them. CDR3 in amino acids: CASMTSYNEQFF. CDR3 DNA sequence: TGTGCCAGCATGACTTCCTACAATGAGCAGTTCTTC.

This clonotype was found a few times. The V and J genes are TRBV9 and TRBJ2-1, with 9 bases matching TRBD2. In germline, CDR1 is SGDLS, CDR2 YYNGEE. Unmatched junction bases numbered 7, after V lost 4 bases and J lost 8 bases. The CDR3 is 14 amino acids. The CDR3 DNA is TGTGCCAGCAGCCCCGCGGGGGGGCCTGATGAGCAGTTCTTC. Translating gives CASSPAGGPDEQFF.

V and J are TRBV7-6 and TRBJ2-7; D is perhaps TRBD2 (6 bases). The germline gives CDR1 SGHVS, CDR2 FNYEAQ. The CDR3 is made up of 13 amino acids. The germline V and J ends were trimmed by 5 bases and 7 bases, with 15 bases remaining between them. CDR3 sequence: CASSQELAREQYF. The CDR3 coding sequence is TGTGCCAGCAGCCAGGAACTAGCAAGGGAGCAGTACTTC.

Many counts were recorded for this clonotype. The chain employs TRBV2 and TRBJ2-2; D unclear. The CDR3 has 14 residues. V dropped 5 bases and J dropped 3 bases, with 10 bases sitting between them. Germline assignment: CDR1 SNHLY and CDR2 FYNNEI. The CDR3 DNA follows: TGTGCCAGCAGTCCCAGGTTCGACACCGGGGAGCTGTTTTTT. Translation: CASSPRFDTGELFF.

This clonotype turned up a few times. This chain uses TRBV9 with TRBJ2-7; the match to TRBD2 covers 7 bases. The CDR3 length is 15 residues. The V gene end was trimmed by 0 bases and the J gene end by 3 bases; junction bases not matched to a gene: 6. Germline V lookup: CDR1 SGDLS, CDR2 YYNGEE. CDR3 DNA sequence: TGTGCCAGCAGCGTAGCTACGGGGGGAGTCTACGAGCAGTACTTC. It codes for CASSVATGGVYEQYF.

The CDR3 spells CSARDAGGSGNTIYF. DNA of the CDR3: TGCAGTGCTAGAGACGCAGGGGGATCTGGAAACACCATATATTTT. This sequence joins TRBV20-1 and TRBJ1-3; 7 bases agree with TRBD1. The germline gives CDR1 DFQATT, CDR2 SNEGSKA (reference sequence). The CDR3 has 15 residues. Trimming took 0 bases from V and 1 from J; bases not matched to a gene: 3.

Turning to this clonotype: A read error may explain this, as a much larger clone is one base away. The V gene is TRBV12-3 or TRBV12-4, the J gene TRBJ1-5, with 8 bases aligning to TRBD1. This CDR3 comprises 17 residues. The junction had 13 bases not matched to a gene; V was cut back by 6 bases and J by 3 bases. CDR3 nucleotides: TGTGCCAGCAGCCAGGGACAGGTGCTATATAACAATCAGCCCCAGCATTTT. Protein: CASSQGQVLYNNQPQHF.

Many counts were recorded for this clonotype. The J gene is TRBJ2-4, the V gene TRBV12-3 or TRBV12-4; D gene unclear. The length of the CDR3 is 15 residues. Between the trimmed V and J ends, which lost 3 bases and 0 bases, there was a span of 9 bases. The CDR3 loop reads CASSLLQIAKNIQYF. The DNA for the CDR3 is TGTGCCAGCAGTTTGCTACAGATAGCCAAAAACATTCAGTACTTC.

This clonotype occurred a few times. V usage is TRBV18 and J usage is TRBJ2-5, with D unresolved. The germline V and J ends were trimmed by 4 bases and 1 base, with 7 bases remaining between them. The CDR3 consists of 13 residues. In germline, CDR1 is KGHSH, CDR2 LQKENI. The CDR3 coding sequence is TGTGCCAGCTCACAACTTCCCCAAGAGACCCAGTACTTC. This translates into CASSQLPQETQYF.

This clonotype was observed at least ten times. The rearrangement joins TRBV6-5 to TRBJ2-3, with D unclear. The CDR3 runs 14 residues. Germline V gene data show CDR1 as MNHEY and CDR2 as SVGAGI. Trimming removed 2 bases at V and 0 bases at J, with 6 bases between. DNA for the CDR3: TGTGCCAGCAGTTACGGCTGGAGCACAGATACGCAGTATTTT. Amino acids: CASSYGWSTDTQYF.

This clonotype was detected many times. J is TRBJ2-5 and V is TRBV18; TRBD2 matches at 9 bases. Germline CDR1 and CDR2: KGHSH and LQKENI. Trimming removed 3 bases from V and 5 bases from J; junction bases left unmatched: 7. The CDR3 contains 15 residues. The CDR3 bases are TGTGCCAGCTCACCCTACGGGACTAGCATGGAGACCCAGTACTTC. This codes for CASSPYGTSMETQYF.

This clonotype was detected ten times or more. V is TRBV3-1 and J is TRBJ2-1; 7 positions match TRBD2. The CDR3 contains 15 residues. The germline V gene encodes CDR1 LGHDT and CDR2 YNNKEL (reference sequence). V lost 0 bases, J lost 5 bases, and 4 bases stayed unmatched. The CDR3 DNA reads as TGTGCCAGCAGCCAAGACGGCCTAGCGGACAATGAGCAGTTCTTC. Its protein is CASSQDGLADNEQFF.

This rearrangement joins TRBV19 to TRBJ1-2, with D tentatively TRBD1 (6 bases). V lost 3 bases to trimming and J lost 7 bases, with 18 bases between them. The germline V gene encodes CDR1 LNHDA and CDR2 SQIVND (reference sequence). The CDR3 is 15 residues long. CDR3 DNA sequence: TGTGCCAGTAGTATTCGGTGGGGGGCCCCAGGTGGCTACACCTTC. Translating gives CASSIRWGAPGGYTF.

This clonotype was seen many times. The J gene is TRBJ1-2, the V gene TRBV2; TRBD1 is a possible D gene (5 bases). Trimming left V 4 bases short and J 3 bases short, with 18 bases between. The CDR3 extends over 16 amino acids. Germline V lookup: CDR1 SNHLY, CDR2 FYNNEI. The CDR3 loop reads CASSVTRPGGDYGYTF. CDR3 DNA sequence: TGTGCCAGCAGTGTCACCAGACCTGGGGGAGACTATGGCTACACCTTC.

This chain links TRBV9 with TRBJ1-1; 9 positions match TRBD1. This CDR3 contains 14 residues. Per germline, CDR1 SGDLS and CDR2 YYNGEE. V was clipped by 4 bases and J by 4 bases; unmatched bases: 5. CDR3 sequence: CASSRQGDSTEAFF. The CDR3 region has the DNA TGTGCCAGCAGCCGACAGGGGGATAGCACTGAAGCTTTCTTT.

This clonotype was observed a few times. A much larger clone lies a single base off, so this may be a read error. Since the CDR3 does not end with the conserved phenylalanine or tryptophan, this likely comes from a read error. The J gene is TRBJ2-7, the V gene TRBV5-1; D gene uncertain. CDR3 length: 13 residues. V lost 2 bases and J 0 bases, leaving 6 bases between the germline ends. Germline CDR1 is SGHRS and CDR2 is YFSETQ. In DNA, the CDR3 is TGCGCCAGCAGCTTCCGCGTCTCCTACGAGCAGTACCTC. Amino acids: CASSFRVSYEQYL.

As DNA, the CDR3 is TGTGCCAGCAGTTTAACTCAAACAATCAGGACAGGGAAACAGCCCCAGCATTTT. Its translation: CASSLTQTIRTGKQPQHF. The rearrangement links TRBV28 to TRBJ1-5; 8 bases align to TRBD1. The CDR3 totals 18 residues. CDR1 and CDR2 (germline): MDHEN, SYDVKM. Unmatched junction bases numbered 16, after V lost 2 bases and J lost 7 bases.

The chain recombines TRBV29-1 with TRBJ1-1; TRBD1 is a possible D gene (6 bases). Looked up from germline, CDR1 is SQVTM and CDR2 is ANQGSEA. The CDR3 consists of 14 residues. V was pared by 3 bases and J by 7 bases, with 18 bases between. CDR3 DNA sequence: TGCAGCGTTGAGTGGGGGACACGGGAAAATGAAGCTTTCTTT. It yields the protein CSVEWGTRENEAFF.

The chain combines TRBV20-1 with TRBJ2-7; D uncertain. V was shortened by 6 bases and J by 5 bases, with 20 bases between the two germline ends. The germline V gene has CDR1 DFQATT and CDR2 SNEGSKA (reference sequence). The CDR3 is 14 amino acids. CDR3 residues: CSAQSPIRTHEQYF. CDR3 bases: TGCAGTGCCCAAAGCCCTATCCGAACTCACGAGCAGTACTTC.